The rows below give T cell receptor beta chains drawn from one sample of a study of blood T cell repertoires in COVID-19. TCRdb's table, derived via immunoSEQ multiplex PCR, lists solely in-frame clones and lacks some. This sample has under 300,000 clones, with roughly 88% found just once. Sequencing was performed on peripheral blood. These receptors came from a woman aged 70-85 years with acute or convalescent COVID-19. Both conserved end residues are part of each CDR3.

v_call,cdr3_aa
TRBV6-1,CASSEVGGQSDTQYF
TRBV12-3/TRBV12-4,CASSPHSNYGYTF
TRBV7-2,CASRVAGGMYNEQFF
TRBV19,CASKTLGGDRNQPQHF
TRBV19,CASSIAGTVKNSPLHF
TRBV3-1/TRBV3-2,CASSQDLGSEQFF
TRBV3-1/TRBV3-2,CASSQDVLRSYEQYF
TRBV9,CASSVGQQETQYF
TRBV3-1/TRBV3-2,CASRDRGNYGYTF
TRBV6-5,CASSPQGQNTGELFF
TRBV7-8,CASSLGTGRISGNTIYF
TRBV2,CASSEWWGGEAFF
TRBV4-2,CASSQDGAGSFYEQYF
TRBV19,CASSNLATTTTF
TRBV2,CASCSLAGGDTQYF
TRBV5-1,CASSAGTRPDYGYTF
TRBV12-3/TRBV12-4,CASSLLMNTEAFF
TRBV12-3/TRBV12-4,CASSPTGGGYTF
TRBV19,CASSILGQGGTEAFF
TRBV5-1,CASSLREGLGYTF